Presented here are 7 T cell receptor beta chains from one specimen sequenced in a study of T cells in women clearing cervical HPV infection. TCRdb keeps only in-frame clones here, not all; method: immunoSEQ multiplex PCR. The sample has 25,000 to 35,000 clones. The sequenced sample consisted of blood buffy coat. These TCRs come from a woman aged 18 to 75 with a cervical HPV16 infection that either progressed to CIN3+ or cleared (not recorded which).

CDR3: CASSMNQLTGELFF. The sequenced part of the CDR3 DNA is TGTGCCAGTAGTATGAATCAGTTAACCGGGGAG. The chain combines TRBV19 with TRBJ2-2; no firm D call. Read data end 3 residues before the CDR3 end; the end is taken from the germline J gene. Germline V CDR1 and CDR2: LNHDA, SQIVND (reference sequence). V shed 3 bases and J shed 5 bases, with 10 bases lying between them. CDR3 size: 14 residues.

About this clone itself: Read data end 3 residues before the CDR3 end; the end is taken from the germline J gene. V and J are TRBV7-9 and TRBJ2-3; D is perhaps TRBD2 (5 bases). Per the germline V gene, CDR1 is SEHNR and CDR2 is FQNEAQ (reference sequence). The CDR3 is 14 amino acids. V was shortened by 4 bases and J by 1 base, with 9 bases between the two germline ends. CDR3 DNA, as far as it was read: TGTGCCAGCAGCTGGACTGGGGGCACAGATACG. Amino acids: CASSWTGGTDT. The CDR3, in full, reads CASSWTGGTDTQYF.

Worth noting for this clone: The observed sequence ends 3 residues before the CDR3 terminus, with the missing tail filled in from the germline J gene. Different DNA sequences within this sample yield the same CDR3. The chain employs TRBV2 and TRBJ1-2; D perhaps matches TRBD1 (5 bases). Looked up from germline, CDR1 is SNHLY and CDR2 is FYNNEI. With 4 bases removed from V and 4 bases from J, the gap between germline ends came to 10 bases. The CDR3 length is 13 residues. Incomplete CDR3 DNA: TGTGCCAGCAGTGCACAGGTCACCTATGGC. It translates to CASSAQVTYG. The entire CDR3 protein reads CASSAQVTYGYTF.

In regard to this clone: The CDR3 extends 3 residues past the end of the read, so its final part is completed from the germline J gene. The J gene is TRBJ2-1, the V gene TRBV7-9; no definite D call. This CDR3 has 12 amino acids. The germline gives CDR1 SEHNR, CDR2 FQNEAQ (reference sequence). Trimming cost V 1 base and J 5 bases, with 3 bases left between them. The CDR3 DNA, read in part, is TGTGCCAGCAGCTTAGGGCACAATGAG. Residues: CASSLGHNE. The CDR3, in full, reads CASSLGHNEQFF.

As for this clone: The read ends 3 residues before the CDR3 terminus; that terminus is restored from the germline J gene. This sequence joins TRBV2 and TRBJ2-2, with a tentative D call TRBD1 (6 bases). Germline V CDR1 and CDR2: SNHLY, FYNNEI. V was cut by 2 bases and J by 4 bases, with 11 bases left in between. The CDR3 is made up of 15 amino acids. CDR3 DNA, as far as it was read: TGTGCCAGCAGTGAACGAGGGGGAATCACCGGGGAG. Amino acids: CASSERGGITGE. The CDR3 in its entirety is CASSERGGITGELFF.

Notes on this clone: The missing CDR3 end, 3 residues past where the read stops, is filled in from the germline J gene. The chain recombines TRBV2 with TRBJ1-2; D unresolved. V gave up 6 bases and J gave up 4 bases, with 15 bases separating them. The CDR3 runs to 14 residues. In germline, CDR1 is SNHLY, CDR2 FYNNEI. The sequenced part of the CDR3 DNA is TGTGCCAGCAGGGAGGGCAGGCTCCTCTATGGC. It translates to CASREGRLLYG. The complete CDR3 reads CASREGRLLYGYTF.

The part of the CDR3 DNA that was read is TGTGCCAGCAGCTTAGACAGGGGTGGTGAAAAA. This encodes CASSLDRGGEK. The full CDR3 reads CASSLDRGGEKLFF. This chain joins TRBV7-9 and TRBJ1-4, with 7 nucleotides matching TRBD1. Read coverage stops 3 residues before the CDR3 terminus; the germline J gene supplies the remainder. The CDR3 spans 14 residues. CDR1 is SEHNR and CDR2 is FQNEAQ in the germline V gene (reference sequence). The ends lost 1 base at V and 7 bases at J; junction bases unmatched: 3.